The entry below describes one TCR beta chain. Its cognate antigen has yet to be identified. No much larger clone exists at a distance of one base, and base qualities are not known. These data belong to a study of shared clonotypes between healthy human individuals (dated by TCRdb to 2020 to 2022). Regarding the research as a whole: A couple of women and three men aged 18 to 49 years were included in the cohort. To increase sequencing depth and limit assay-specific biases, TCR repertoire library preparation and sequencing were carried out by different laboratories using diverse techniques. Blood TCR repertoires of 5 or 6 healthy adults were deeply sequenced to estimate repertoire size and the extent of clonotype sharing between individuals. For each donor, CD4 naive and CD4 memory were each given three plates, CD8 naive was given two plates, and CD8 memory was given one plate. Between about 0.94 and 8.9 billion PBMCs per donor were obtained by leukapheresis. Results and caveats for the whole study, not just this receptor: Larger estimated clonotype richness was generally found for naive subsets than for memory subsets. Pairwise subsampling led to the expectation that sequencing depth would affect the degree of clonotype sharing among donors. Rarefaction of sorted-subset datasets indicated incomplete sequencing despite the large sequencing depth. The small number of donors limited the genetic and exposure-history diversity represented. Compared with non-shared clonotypes, clonotypes shared by all four sorted-subset donors had higher generation probabilities. Only blood was sampled, and tissue TCR repertoires likely differ from those in blood. Approximately 5% of naive CD4, 3.5% of naive CD8, approximately 2.2% of memory CD4, and more than 0.35% of memory CD8 clonotypes were shared across several donors.

The donors were healthy, HIV-negative adults with no recently reported acute infections or vaccinations. Only Caucasian adults living in Nashville, Tennessee, USA were represented among the donors. CD4+ T cells were enriched by magnetic negative selection, after which naive cells were positively selected on CD45RA and the negative fraction was taken as the memory subset. Blood was obtained by leukapheresis, after which PBMCs were separated by Ficoll-Histopaque density gradient centrifugation and cryopreserved in liquid nitrogen vapor phase. Analytical flow cytometry was used to check the purity and quantity of every magnetically sorted T cell population. Genomic DNA was isolated from every sorted fraction and measured by UV absorbance on a Nanodrop 2000c. CDR1 and CDR2, looked up from the germline V gene (reference sequence), are PRHDT and FYEKMQ. From cysteine to phenylalanine, the CDR3 is 15 amino acids long. Of all the DNA, just the CDR3 is kept, 45 bases in frame from base 1. From V the trimming removes 5 bases and from J it removes 4 bases, while the gene matches leave 5 bases of the junction unaccounted for.

Using the deep immunoSEQ assay, TCR CDR3 regions were amplified from genomic DNA by multiplex PCR. For each cell subset, the extracted genomic DNA was distributed evenly across all wells of several immunoSEQ 96-well plates, and each plate served as one replicate. For sorted subsets, around 0.2 ug of genomic DNA, equivalent to 25,000 to 35,000 T cell genomes, went into each replicate PCR. The purified libraries were quantified using a Qubit 3.0 fluorometer, sized with a Bioanalyzer 2100, and then quantified again using the KAPA Library Quantification kit. Each immunoSEQ 96-well plate was sequenced on its own single-read 150-cycle Illumina NextSeq 550 flow cell. The published analysis was carried out like this. The immunoSEQ output contained only junctional sequences without quality scores, so filtering could not match that applied to full-length reads. Sequences were annotated with PyIR, a Python wrapper for IgBLAST v1.9, and V/J genes and CDR3 were assigned using IMGT germline references. Reads were removed for weak V/J assignments (E-value above 1e-6), missing CDR3, stop codons, out-of-frame junctions, or ambiguous translated residues. V3J clonotypes were defined as sequences sharing an identical inferred V gene, J gene, and CDR3 amino acid sequence. To compute the percentage overlap between repertoires, the number of shared unique clonotypes was divided by the size of the smaller repertoire. RTK rarefaction, the Chao1 estimator, and Recon v2.1 estimates of unobserved clonotypes were used to assess repertoire richness. Generation probabilities for all TCRbeta clonotypes obtained by the gDNA method from four donors were computed using OLGA. The clones in this table, taken by TCRdb from immuneACCESS, are in-frame only. Not every clone is retained; where verified, under half of the shortfall comes from an unresolved V gene, and the cause of the rest is unknown. V and J calls plus clone size are reproduced from that table; the DNA served to infer D and trimming. The sample yields over a million clones; approximately 72% were counted once. About 1.5% of the sample belongs to the ten largest clones.

The clonotype was recovered from a young man in good health. Recombination joined TRBV13 with TRBJ2-5; 12 nucleotides in the junction match TRBD2. The sample taken for sequencing was memory CD4+ T cells sorted from blood. Explained via the paper, the cell subset or site label denotes: CD45RA-negative fraction. The CDR3 sequence is CASSLTSGSPETQYF. Read as DNA, the sequence is TGTGCCAGCAGCCTGACTAGCGGGAGCCCAGAGACCCAGTACTTC.